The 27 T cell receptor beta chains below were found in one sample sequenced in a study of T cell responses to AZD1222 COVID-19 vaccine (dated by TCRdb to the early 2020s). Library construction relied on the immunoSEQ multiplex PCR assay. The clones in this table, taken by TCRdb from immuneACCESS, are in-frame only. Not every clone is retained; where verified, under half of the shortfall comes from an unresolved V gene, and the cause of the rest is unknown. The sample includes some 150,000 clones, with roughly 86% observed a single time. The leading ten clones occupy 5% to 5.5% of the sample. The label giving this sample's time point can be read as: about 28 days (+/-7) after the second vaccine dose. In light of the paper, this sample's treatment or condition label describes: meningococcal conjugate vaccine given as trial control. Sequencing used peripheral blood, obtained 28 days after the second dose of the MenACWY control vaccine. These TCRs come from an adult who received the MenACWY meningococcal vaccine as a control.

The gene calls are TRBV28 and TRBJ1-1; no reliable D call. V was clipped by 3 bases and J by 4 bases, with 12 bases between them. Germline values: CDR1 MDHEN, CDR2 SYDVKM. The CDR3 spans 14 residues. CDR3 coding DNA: TGTGCCAGCAGTTTCGGGGTCGATAGCACTGAAGCTTTCTTT. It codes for CASSFGVDSTEAFF.

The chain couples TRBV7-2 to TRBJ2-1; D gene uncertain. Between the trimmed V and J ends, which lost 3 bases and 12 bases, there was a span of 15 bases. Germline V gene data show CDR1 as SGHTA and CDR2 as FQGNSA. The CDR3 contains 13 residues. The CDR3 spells CASSFFSTAWQFF. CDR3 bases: TGTGCCAGCAGCTTTTTCTCCACAGCGTGGCAGTTCTTC.

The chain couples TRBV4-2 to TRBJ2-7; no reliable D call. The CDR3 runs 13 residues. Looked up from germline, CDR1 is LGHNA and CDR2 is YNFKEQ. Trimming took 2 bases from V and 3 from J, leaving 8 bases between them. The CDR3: CASSQSSSYEQYF. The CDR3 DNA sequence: TGTGCCAGCAGCCAAAGTTCTAGCTACGAGCAGTACTTC.

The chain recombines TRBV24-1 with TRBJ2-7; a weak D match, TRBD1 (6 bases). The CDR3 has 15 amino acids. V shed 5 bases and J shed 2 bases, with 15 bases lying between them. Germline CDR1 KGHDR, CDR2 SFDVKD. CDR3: CATSGNRVPPYEQYF. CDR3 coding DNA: TGTGCCACCAGTGGTAACAGGGTTCCGCCCTACGAGCAGTACTTC.

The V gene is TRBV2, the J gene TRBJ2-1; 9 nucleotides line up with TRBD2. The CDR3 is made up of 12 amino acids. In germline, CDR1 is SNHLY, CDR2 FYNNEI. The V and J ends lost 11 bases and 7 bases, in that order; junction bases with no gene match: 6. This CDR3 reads CAWASGVNEQFF. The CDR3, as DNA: TGTGCCTGGGCTAGCGGGGTTAATGAGCAGTTCTTC.

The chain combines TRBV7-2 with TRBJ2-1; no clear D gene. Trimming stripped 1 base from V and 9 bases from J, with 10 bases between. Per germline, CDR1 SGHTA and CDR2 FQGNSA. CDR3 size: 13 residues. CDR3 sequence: CASSLVEGSEQFF. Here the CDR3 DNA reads TGTGCCAGCAGCTTAGTGGAAGGCAGTGAGCAGTTCTTC.

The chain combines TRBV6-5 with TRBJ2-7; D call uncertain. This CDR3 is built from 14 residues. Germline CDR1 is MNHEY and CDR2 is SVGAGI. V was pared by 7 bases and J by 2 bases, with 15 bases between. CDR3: CASTQPRKTYEQYF. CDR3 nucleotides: TGTGCCAGCACCCAACCCAGGAAAACCTACGAGCAGTACTTC.

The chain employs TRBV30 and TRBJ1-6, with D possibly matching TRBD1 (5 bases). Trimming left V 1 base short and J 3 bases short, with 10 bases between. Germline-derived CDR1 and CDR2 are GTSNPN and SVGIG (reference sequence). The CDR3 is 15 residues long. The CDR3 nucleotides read TGTGCCTGGAGTGGTAGGGACTTCTATAATTCACCCCTCCACTTT. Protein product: CAWSGRDFYNSPLHF.

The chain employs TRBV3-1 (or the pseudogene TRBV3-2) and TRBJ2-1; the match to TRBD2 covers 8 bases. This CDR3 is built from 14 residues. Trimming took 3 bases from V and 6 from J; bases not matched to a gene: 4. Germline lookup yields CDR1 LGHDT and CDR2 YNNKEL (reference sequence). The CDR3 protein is CASSHERERNEQFF. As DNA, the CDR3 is TGTGCCAGCAGCCACGAGCGGGAGCGCAATGAGCAGTTCTTC.

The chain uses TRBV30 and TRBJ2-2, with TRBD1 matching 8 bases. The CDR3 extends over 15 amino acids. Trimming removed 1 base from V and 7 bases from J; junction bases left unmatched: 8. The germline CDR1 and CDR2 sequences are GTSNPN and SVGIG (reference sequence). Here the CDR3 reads CAWSEPDRAGGELFF. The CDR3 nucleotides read TGTGCCTGGAGTGAACCGGACAGGGCGGGCGGGGAGCTGTTTTTT.

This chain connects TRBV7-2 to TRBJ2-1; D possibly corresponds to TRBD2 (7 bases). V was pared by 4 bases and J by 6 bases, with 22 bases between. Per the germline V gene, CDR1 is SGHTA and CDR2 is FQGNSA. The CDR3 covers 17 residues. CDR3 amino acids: CASSSQRGGDSLNEQFF. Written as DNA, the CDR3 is TGTGCCAGCAGCTCCCAGAGGGGGGGGGACTCGCTCAATGAGCAGTTCTTC.

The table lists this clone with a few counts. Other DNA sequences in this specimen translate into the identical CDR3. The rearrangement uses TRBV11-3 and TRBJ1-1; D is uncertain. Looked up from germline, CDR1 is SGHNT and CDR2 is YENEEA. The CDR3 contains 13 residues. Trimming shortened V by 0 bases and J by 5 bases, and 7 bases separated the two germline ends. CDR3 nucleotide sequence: TGTGCCAGCAGCTTAGATCGAGGGACTGAAGCTTTCTTT. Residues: CASSLDRGTEAFF.

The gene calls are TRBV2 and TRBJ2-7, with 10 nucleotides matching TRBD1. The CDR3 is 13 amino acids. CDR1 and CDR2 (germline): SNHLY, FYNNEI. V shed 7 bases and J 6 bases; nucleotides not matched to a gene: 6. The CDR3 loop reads CASKDRGGSEQYF. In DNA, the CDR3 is TGTGCCAGCAAGGACAGGGGGGGTAGCGAGCAGTACTTC.

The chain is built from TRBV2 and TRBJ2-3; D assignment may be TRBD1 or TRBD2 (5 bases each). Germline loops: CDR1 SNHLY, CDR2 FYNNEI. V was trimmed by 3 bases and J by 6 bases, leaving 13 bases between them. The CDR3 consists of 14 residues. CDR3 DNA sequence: TGTGCCAGCAGTGAGGGGGTGCCCACGGATACGCAGTATTTT. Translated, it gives CASSEGVPTDTQYF.

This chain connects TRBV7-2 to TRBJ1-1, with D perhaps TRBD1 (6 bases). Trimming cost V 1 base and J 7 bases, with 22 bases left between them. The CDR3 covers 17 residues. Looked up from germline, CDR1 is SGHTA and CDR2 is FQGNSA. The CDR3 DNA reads TGTGCCAGCAGCTTAGGGGTGAGCGACAGGCTAAGGGATGAAGCTTTCTTT. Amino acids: CASSLGVSDRLRDEAFF. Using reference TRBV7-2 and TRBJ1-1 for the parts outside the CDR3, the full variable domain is GAGVSQSPSNKVTEKGKDVELRCDPISGHTALYWYRQSLGQGLEFLIYFQGNSAPDKSGLPSDRFSAERTGGSVSTLTIQRTQQEDSAVYLCASSLGVSDRLRDEAFFGQGTRLTVV.

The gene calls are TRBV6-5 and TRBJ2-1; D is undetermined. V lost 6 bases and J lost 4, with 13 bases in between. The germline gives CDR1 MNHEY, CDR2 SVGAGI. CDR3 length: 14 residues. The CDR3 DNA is TGTGCCAGCAGCCGACGGAGACGTTACAATGAGCAGTTCTTC. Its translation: CASSRRRRYNEQFF.

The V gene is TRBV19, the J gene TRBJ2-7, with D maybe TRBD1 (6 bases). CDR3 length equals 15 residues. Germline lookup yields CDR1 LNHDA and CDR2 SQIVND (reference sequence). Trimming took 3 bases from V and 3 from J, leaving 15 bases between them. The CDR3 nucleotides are TGTGCCAGTAGTATTAAACCACAGGGTGTCTACGAGCAGTACTTC. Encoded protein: CASSIKPQGVYEQYF.

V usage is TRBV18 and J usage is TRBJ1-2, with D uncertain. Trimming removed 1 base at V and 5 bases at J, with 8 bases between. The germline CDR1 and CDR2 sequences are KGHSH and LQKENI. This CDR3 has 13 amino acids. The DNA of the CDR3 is TGTGCCAGCTCACCACAGCGGGAATATGGCTACACCTTC. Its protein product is CASSPQREYGYTF.

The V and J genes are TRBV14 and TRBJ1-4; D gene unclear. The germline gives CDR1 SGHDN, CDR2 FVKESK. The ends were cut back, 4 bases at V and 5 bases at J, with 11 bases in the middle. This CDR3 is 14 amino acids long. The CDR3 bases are TGTGCCAGCAGCCCCGGGATACGAAATGAAAAACTGTTTTTT. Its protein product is CASSPGIRNEKLFF.

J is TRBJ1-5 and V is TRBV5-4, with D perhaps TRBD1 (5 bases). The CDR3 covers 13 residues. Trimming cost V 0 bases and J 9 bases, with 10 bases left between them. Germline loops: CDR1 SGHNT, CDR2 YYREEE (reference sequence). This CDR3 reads CASSLAARGPQHF. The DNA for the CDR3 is TGTGCCAGCAGCTTGGCGGCGAGGGGGCCCCAGCATTTT.

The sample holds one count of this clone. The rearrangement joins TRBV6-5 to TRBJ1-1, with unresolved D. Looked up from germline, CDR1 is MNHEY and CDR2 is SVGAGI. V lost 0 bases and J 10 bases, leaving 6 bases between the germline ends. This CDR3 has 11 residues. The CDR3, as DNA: TGTGCCAGCAGTTACTCTGATCGAGCTTTCTTT. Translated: CASSYSDRAFF.

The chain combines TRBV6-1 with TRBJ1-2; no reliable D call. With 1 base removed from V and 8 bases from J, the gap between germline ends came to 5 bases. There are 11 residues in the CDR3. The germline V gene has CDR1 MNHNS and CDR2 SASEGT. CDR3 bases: TGTGCCAGCAGTGAAGGGCTCGGCTACACCTTC. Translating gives CASSEGLGYTF.

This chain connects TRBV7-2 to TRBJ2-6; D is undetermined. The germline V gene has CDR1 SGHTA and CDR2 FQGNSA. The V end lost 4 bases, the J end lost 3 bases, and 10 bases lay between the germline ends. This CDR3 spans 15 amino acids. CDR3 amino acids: CASSSQMGGANVLTF. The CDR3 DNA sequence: TGTGCCAGCAGCTCCCAAATGGGTGGGGCCAACGTCCTGACTTTC.

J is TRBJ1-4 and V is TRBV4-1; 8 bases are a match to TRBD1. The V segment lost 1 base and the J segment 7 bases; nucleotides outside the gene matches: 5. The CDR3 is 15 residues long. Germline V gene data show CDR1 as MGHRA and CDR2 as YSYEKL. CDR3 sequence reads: CASSQGTGRGEKLFF. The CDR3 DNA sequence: TGCGCCAGCAGCCAAGGGACAGGGAGGGGTGAAAAACTGTTTTTT.

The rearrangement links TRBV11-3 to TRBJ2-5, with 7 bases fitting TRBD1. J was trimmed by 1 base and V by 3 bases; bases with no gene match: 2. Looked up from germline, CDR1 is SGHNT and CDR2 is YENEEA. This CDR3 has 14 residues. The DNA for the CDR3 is TGTGCCAGCAGCTTCGCAGGGGGCCAAGAGACCCAGTACTTC. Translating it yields CASSFAGGQETQYF.

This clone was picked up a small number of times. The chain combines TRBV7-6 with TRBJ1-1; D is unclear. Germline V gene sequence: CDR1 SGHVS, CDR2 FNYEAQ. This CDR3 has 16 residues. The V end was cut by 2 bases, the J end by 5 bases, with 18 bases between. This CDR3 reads CASSLTAWTIGTEAFF. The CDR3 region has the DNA TGTGCCAGCAGCTTAACCGCCTGGACGATAGGAACTGAAGCTTTCTTT.

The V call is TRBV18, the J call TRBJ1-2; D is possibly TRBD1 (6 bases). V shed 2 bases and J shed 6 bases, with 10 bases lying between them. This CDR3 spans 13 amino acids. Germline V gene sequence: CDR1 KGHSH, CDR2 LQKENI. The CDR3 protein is CASSPAGADGYTF. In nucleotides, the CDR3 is TGTGCCAGCTCACCAGCAGGGGCAGATGGCTACACCTTC.